The 3 T cell receptor beta chains below all came from one sample that was sequenced in a study of PD-1 blockade in classical Hodgkin lymphoma. The table came from immunoSEQ multiplex PCR; TCRdb's copy has only in-frame clones and leaves some out. The table lists more than 60,000 clones, roughly nine tenths of them singletons. There was relapse after autologous stem cell transplantation in every patient, and there was variation in brentuximab vedotin exposure. The sample consisted of peripheral blood mononuclear cells (PBMCs), taken at baseline. The receptors stem from a human donor with classical Hodgkin lymphoma.

CDR3 DNA: TGTGCCAGCAGCCCGGATAGGGTGGTGTGGGAGACCCAGTACTTC. Its translation: CASSPDRVVWETQYF. V and J are TRBV7-8 and TRBJ2-5; no firm D call. Germline V gene sequence: CDR1 SGHVS, CDR2 FQNEAQ. The CDR3 consists of 15 residues. The V end lost 5 bases, the J end lost 5 bases, and 18 bases lay between the germline ends.

The rearrangement uses TRBV5-4 and TRBJ2-3, with TRBD2 matching 7 bases. CDR3 size: 14 residues. V dropped 2 bases and J dropped 3; count of bases not matched to a gene: 3. Germline CDR1 SGHNT, CDR2 YYREEE (reference sequence). CDR3 residues: CASSLSGGTDTQYF. The CDR3 nucleotides read TGTGCCAGCAGCTTATCGGGAGGAACAGATACGCAGTATTTT.

The count of this clone is one. The rearrangement links TRBV6-1 to TRBJ2-1; D assignment may be TRBD1 or TRBD2 (6 bases each). Germline loops: CDR1 MNHNS, CDR2 SASEGT. The CDR3 loop spans 14 amino acids. V was shortened by 5 bases and J by 3 bases, with 11 bases between the two germline ends. CDR3 loop: CASSRGPNYNEQFF. CDR3 nucleotide sequence: TGTGCCAGCAGTCGGGGGCCCAACTACAATGAGCAGTTCTTC.